This is a list of T cell receptor beta chains from one sample in a study of identical twins. MiXCR was run by TCRdb on the 5' RACE reads, yielding one entry per CDR3 protein. The top ten clones hold around 4.5% of a sample with about 730,000 distinct CDR3 sequences, 21% of them seen once. This sample also appeared in a second study, on T cells expressing NK-cell markers.

Input material: PBMCs. These receptors came from a woman aged 18-29 years in good health. Both conserved end residues are part of each CDR3. A D gene is named only where the DNA matches it firmly. The size of a clone is reported for some rows only, either as once, few or many, or as a class for expanded clones.

V gene	J gene	D gene	clone size	CDR3 protein	CDR3 DNA
TRBV20-1	TRBJ2-3	-	few	CSASPGPDTQYF	TGCAGTGCTAGTCCCGGCCCAGATACGCAGTATTTT
TRBV6-5	TRBJ1-1	-	many	CASSYSGHNTEAFF	TGTGCCAGCAGTTACTCCGGACACAACACTGAAGCTTTCTTT
TRBV12-3/TRBV12-4	TRBJ2-2	-	-	CASSFKAGSTGELFF	TGTGCCAGCAGTTTTAAGGCAGGGAGCACCGGGGAGCTGTTTTTT
TRBV11-2	TRBJ2-3	TRBD2	many	CASSLPPGAGVSDTQYF	TGTGCCAGCAGCTTACCCCCCGGGGCGGGAGTATCAGATACGCAGTATTTT
TRBV6-6	TRBJ2-1	-	few	CASSSDGGNEQFF	TGTGCCAGCAGCTCTGACGGGGGCAATGAGCAGTTCTTC
TRBV6-5	TRBJ1-4	TRBD1	few	CASSLQYPGTESENLFF	TGTGCCAGCAGTTTACAATACCCCGGGACAGAAAGTGAAAATCTGTTTTTT
TRBV6-5	TRBJ2-7	-	-	CASILSDGYAVYEQYF	TGTGCCAGCATTCTCTCGGATGGATACGCGGTGTACGAGCAGTACTTC
TRBV12-3/TRBV12-4	TRBJ2-2	-	many	CASSPRGGELFF	TGTGCCAGCAGTCCCCGGGGAGGGGAGCTGTTTTTT
TRBV28	TRBJ2-5	-	-	CASRIGNRVTQYF	TGTGCCAGTCGTATAGGGAACCGGGTGACCCAGTACTTC
TRBV9	TRBJ2-3	TRBD2	-	CASSPGGGSPTDTQYF	TGTGCCAGCAGCCCTGGGGGGGGGTCTCCCACAGATACGCAGTATTTT
TRBV5-1	TRBJ1-5	TRBD1	many	CASSLDTGGNQPQHF	TGCGCCAGCAGCTTGGACACAGGGGGCAATCAGCCCCAGCATTTT
TRBV29-1	TRBJ2-7	-	-	CSVEVSRVGRDEQYF	TGCAGCGTTGAGGTCTCGCGAGTCGGCCGCGACGAGCAGTACTTC
TRBV5-6	TRBJ2-7	TRBD1	few	CASSVPGQGPEQYF	TGTGCCAGCAGTGTTCCGGGACAGGGGCCCGAGCAGTACTTC
TRBV7-3	TRBJ1-1	-	-	CASSSRQGSRAFF	TGTGCCAGCAGCTCTCGACAAGGAAGTCGCGCTTTCTTT
TRBV5-1	TRBJ2-6	TRBD1	-	CASSWATGDTPSGANVLTF	TGCGCCAGCAGCTGGGCGACAGGGGATACCCCCTCTGGGGCCAACGTCCTGACTTTC